The 21 T cell receptor beta chains in this list originate from one sample, sequenced in a study of blood T cells in healthy people across ages. Through a sample-barcoded 5' primer and a J-beta primer mix, a second PCR was run for 7 to 11 cycles. MiXCR, run by TCRdb on the 5' RACE reads, gives a single entry per CDR3 protein. The data contain approximately 700,000 distinct CDR3 sequences, 32% of them singletons. Sequencing used blood. These receptors originate from an elderly woman in good health.

The sample holds many counts of this clonotype. Written as DNA, the CDR3 is TGTGCCAGCAGCCGTGGACTAGTGGGGGAGCAGTACTTC. Translation: CASSRGLVGEQYF. The rearrangement links TRBV5-4 to TRBJ2-7; 7 bases agree with TRBD2. Germline V gene sequence: CDR1 SGHNT, CDR2 YYREEE (reference sequence). J lost 7 bases, V lost 4 bases, and 8 bases had no gene match. The CDR3 covers 13 residues. The full variable domain, in which reference TRBV5-4 and TRBJ2-7 provide the parts outside the CDR3, is ETGVTQSPTHLIKTRGQQVTLRCSSQSGHNTVSWYQQALGQGPQFIFQYYREEENGRGNFPPRFSGLQFPNYSSELNVNALELDDSALYLCASSRGLVGEQYFGPGTRLTVT.

This clonotype was recorded many times. CDR3 in DNA: TGTGCCAGCAGTTACTTTCCGATCCAGACTAACTATGGCTACACCTTC. Translation gives CASSYFPIQTNYGYTF. V and J are TRBV6-5 and TRBJ1-2; D unclear. In germline, CDR1 is MNHEY, CDR2 SVGAGI. This CDR3 contains 16 residues. V lost 1 base, J lost 0 bases, and 12 bases lay in between.

The chain joins TRBV30 to TRBJ1-2; D is uncertain. This CDR3 spans 12 amino acids. V gave up 4 bases and J gave up 6 bases, with 12 bases separating them. Germline CDR1 and CDR2: GTSNPN and SVGIG (reference sequence). In nucleotides, the CDR3 is TGTGCCTGGAAAGGAGGGAGTCATGGCTACACCTTC. Translated: CAWKGGSHGYTF. The variable domain in full, with the rest retrieved from reference TRBV30 and TRBJ1-2, is SQTIHQWPATLVQPVGSPLSLECTVEGTSNPNLYWYRQAAGRGLQLLFYSVGIGQISSEVPQNLSASRPQDRQFILSSKKLLLSDSGFYLCAWKGGSHGYTFGSGTRLTVV.

This clonotype was found many times. The chain employs TRBV7-3 and TRBJ2-3; TRBD1 matches at 7 bases. The CDR3 has 15 residues. CDR1 SGHTA and CDR2 FQGTGA come from the germline V gene. Trimming took 5 bases from V and 0 from J; bases not matched to a gene: 5. CDR3 DNA: TGTGCCAGCAGCGCCACGGGACAGAGCACAGATACGCAGTATTTT. It is translated as CASSATGQSTDTQYF.

Worth noting for this clonotype: This may arise from a read error, as a much more abundant clone is one base away. The rearrangement joins TRBV18 to TRBJ2-5; 14 bases line up with TRBD2. The CDR3 has 16 amino acids. Germline CDR1 KGHSH, CDR2 LQKENI. V lost 5 bases to trimming and J lost 11 bases; unmatched junction nucleotides: 13. The CDR3, as DNA: TGTGCCAGCTCATCCGTGACTAGCGGGGGGGTCGATGAGCAGTACTTC. It translates to CASSSVTSGGVDEQYF. Complete variable domain (other parts from reference TRBV18 and TRBJ2-5): NAGVMQNPRHLVRRRGQEARLRCSPMKGHSHVYWYRQLPEEGLKFMVYLQKENIIDESGMPKERFSAEFPKEGPSILRIQQVVRGDSAAYFCASSSVTSGGVDEQYFGPGTRLLVL.

Many counts were recorded for this clonotype. The gene calls are TRBV9 and TRBJ2-7; D is possibly TRBD1 or TRBD2 (5 bases each). Trimming stripped 2 bases from V and 0 bases from J, with 12 bases between. From germline, CDR1 is SGDLS and CDR2 YYNGEE. This CDR3 region has 15 residues. CDR3 coding DNA: TGTGCCAGCAGCGTCGAAGAGGGGTTCTCCTACGAGCAGTACTTC. It is translated as CASSVEEGFSYEQYF.

This clonotype has ten or more counts. The chain is built from TRBV2 and TRBJ2-3; 8 positions agree with TRBD2. Germline V gene sequence: CDR1 SNHLY, CDR2 FYNNEI. The ends lost 6 bases at V and 0 bases at J; junction bases unmatched: 2. The CDR3 contains 14 residues. The CDR3: CASSSGGSTDTQYF. CDR3 DNA: TGTGCCAGCAGCTCGGGAGGGAGCACAGATACGCAGTATTTT.

This clonotype showed up just a few times. The rearrangement uses TRBV6-2 or TRBV6-3 and TRBJ2-1, with D hard to call. CDR3 length equals 11 residues. The germline V gene has CDR1 MNHEY and CDR2 SVGEGT. Trimming took 5 bases from V and 10 from J, leaving 9 bases between them. CDR3 bases: TGTGCCAGCAGTAACCGTTACGAGCAGTTCTTC. Its protein is CASSNRYEQFF.

V and J are TRBV7-3 and TRBJ1-1; D gene uncertain. V was trimmed by 5 bases and J by 6 bases, leaving 13 bases between them. Looked up from germline, CDR1 is SGHTA and CDR2 is FQGTGA. CDR3 length equals 13 residues. The CDR3 here is CASSPRLAAEAFF. In DNA form, the CDR3 reads TGTGCCAGCAGCCCCCGGTTAGCGGCTGAAGCTTTCTTT.

This chain connects TRBV6-1 to TRBJ2-3, with D tentatively TRBD1 (6 bases). Trimming left V 8 bases short and J 0 bases short, with 21 bases between. From germline, CDR1 is MNHNS and CDR2 SASEGT. This CDR3 region has 17 residues. In DNA form, the CDR3 reads TGTGCCAGCTCATCTCGTCGGACAGCCACTAGCACAGATACGCAGTATTTT. This encodes CASSSRRTATSTDTQYF.

The genes are TRBV9 and TRBJ1-6, with 8 bases fitting TRBD1. Germline CDR1 reads SGDLS; CDR2 reads YYNGEE. J lost 8 bases, V lost 4 bases, and 5 bases had no gene match. The CDR3 is 14 residues long. As DNA, the CDR3 is TGTGCCAGCAGCCCGACAGGGGCGGATTCACCCCTCCACTTT. It encodes CASSPTGADSPLHF.

In its sample, this clonotype was seen a few times. This chain connects TRBV5-4 to TRBJ1-2; unclear D gene. Per germline, CDR1 SGHNT and CDR2 YYREEE (reference sequence). The CDR3 consists of 14 residues. V lost 0 bases and J 0 bases, leaving 6 bases between the germline ends. The CDR3 protein is CASSLDKTNYGYTF. The DNA of the CDR3 is TGTGCCAGCAGCTTGGATAAAACTAACTATGGCTACACCTTC.

This clonotype came up a few times. The chain combines TRBV7-2 with TRBJ1-1; no reliable D call. CDR1 and CDR2 (germline): SGHTA, FQGNSA. The CDR3 covers 14 residues. The V end was cut by 1 base, the J end by 10 bases, with 16 bases between. CDR3 bases: TGTGCCAGCAGCTTAGGTTTACAGCCCATTGTAGCTTTCTTT. Translating it yields CASSLGLQPIVAFF. The whole variable domain, filled in from reference TRBV7-2 and TRBJ1-1, reads GAGVSQSPSNKVTEKGKDVELRCDPISGHTALYWYRQSLGQGLEFLIYFQGNSAPDKSGLPSDRFSAERTGGSVSTLTIQRTQQEDSAVYLCASSLGLQPIVAFFGQGTRLTVV.

This chain uses TRBV9 with TRBJ2-3, with 9 bases aligning to TRBD2. CDR1 and CDR2 from the germline V gene are SGDLS and YYNGEE. The V and J ends lost 0 bases and 5 bases, in that order; junction bases with no gene match: 10. The length of the CDR3 is 17 residues. In DNA, the CDR3 is TGTGCCAGCAGCGTAGCTAGTAGCCTAGCGGGAAGAGATACGCAGTATTTT. It encodes CASSVASSLAGRDTQYF.

This clonotype appeared many times. The V and J genes are TRBV5-1 and TRBJ2-1, with 12 bases identical to TRBD1. J gave up 7 bases and V 5 bases, and 7 bases lay outside the gene matches. The CDR3 has 15 residues. Germline V CDR1 and CDR2: SGHRS, YFSETQ. This chain's CDR3 is CASRTGTGGLNEQFF. CDR3 bases: TGCGCCAGCAGAACCGGGACAGGGGGCTTGAATGAGCAGTTCTTC.

This clonotype was picked up a small number of times. The rearrangement links TRBV3-1 to TRBJ1-3; TRBD1 might be the D (5 bases). The V gene lost 4 bases and the J gene lost 7 bases, with 14 bases spanning the gap. CDR1 and CDR2 from the germline V gene are LGHDT and YNNKEL (reference sequence). This CDR3 is 14 amino acids long. Here the CDR3 reads CASSPHSGPNTIYF. The CDR3 bases are TGTGCCAGCAGCCCTCACTCGGGACCCAACACCATATATTTT.

This clonotype was seen once. The V gene is TRBV5-1, the J gene TRBJ2-5, with 8 bases lining up with TRBD1. J was trimmed by 1 base and V by 4 bases; bases with no gene match: 6. This CDR3 is 15 amino acids long. The germline V gene encodes CDR1 SGHRS and CDR2 YFSETQ. The CDR3 sequence: CASSGVGQGQETQYF. The CDR3 DNA is TGCGCCAGCAGCGGAGTCGGACAGGGCCAAGAGACCCAGTACTTC.

This clonotype was detected many times. This chain links TRBV4-3 with TRBJ2-7, with a tentative D call TRBD2 (5 bases). This CDR3 spans 14 amino acids. Germline CDR1 is LGHNA and CDR2 is YSLEER. V lost 2 bases and J 3 bases, leaving 11 bases between the germline ends. The CDR3 is CASSQNVRGYEQYF. CDR3 in DNA: TGCGCCAGCAGCCAAAACGTTCGGGGCTACGAGCAGTACTTC.

The chain employs TRBV9 and TRBJ2-1, with 10 bases lining up with TRBD1. The CDR3 is 16 residues long. The trim removed 0 bases at V and 7 bases at J, leaving 7 bases unmatched. The germline gives CDR1 SGDLS, CDR2 YYNGEE. The CDR3 coding sequence is TGTGCCAGCAGCGTAGATATCGGGACAGGGGTGAATGAGCAGTTCTTC. It is translated as CASSVDIGTGVNEQFF.

About this clonotype itself: A much larger clone differs from this one at a single base, so this may be a read error. J is TRBJ2-7 and V is TRBV7-9, with D hard to call. The CDR3 sequence is 14 residues long. Germline CDR1 reads SEHNR; CDR2 reads FQNEAQ (reference sequence). Between the trimmed V and J ends, which lost 5 bases and 2 bases, there was a span of 13 bases. CDR3 loop: CASSREDGTYEQYF. The CDR3 DNA reads TGTGCCAGCAGCCGAGAGGACGGAACCTACGAGCAGTACTTC.

This clonotype was detected once. This sequence joins TRBV6-2 or TRBV6-3 and TRBJ1-5; D remains unclear. CDR3 length: 15 amino acids. Germline V gene sequence: CDR1 MNHEY, CDR2 SVGEGT. V gave up 6 bases and J gave up 0 bases, with 12 bases separating them. The CDR3 DNA reads TGTGCCAGCAGCCTACAGTGGAATAGCAATCAGCCCCAGCATTTT. This codes for CASSLQWNSNQPQHF.